This T cell receptor (beta chain) is drawn from a study of shared clonotypes between healthy human individuals. In the case of this clone: Its antigen is currently unknown.

Whole-study results and caveats: Deeper or shallower sequencing was expected to change how clonotypes are shared among donors.

The CDR3 loop spans 15 amino acids. Germline CDR1 SNHLY, CDR2 FYNNEI. V lost 7 bases to trimming and J lost 2 bases; unmatched junction nucleotides: 5. Unsorted PBMC replicate PCRs drew on about 280 ng DNA, representing about 30,000 T cell genomes. Unsorted PBMC DNA went through sequencing on ten immunoSEQ deep assay plates. Assay used: immunoSEQ multiplex PCR; TCRdb lists only in-frame clones, some missing. The table records some 490,000 clones, more than 75% of them present only once. The V and J genes are TRBV2 and TRBJ2-2, with 9 bases matching TRBD1. What was sequenced was PBMCs. This TCR derives from a woman aged 40 to 49 in good health. Some clones in this sample may be carry-over from other donors' samples. The CDR3: CASTPQGANTGELFF. Written as DNA, the CDR3 is TGTGCCAGCACCCCACAGGGGGCAAACACCGGGGAGCTGTTTTTT.